These T cell receptor beta chains were read from a single sample in a study of CD8 T cells in ankylosing spondylitis. Each CDR3 protein gets one entry after TCRdb re-called the 5' RACE reads with MiXCR. Among a few hundred thousand distinct CDR3 sequences listed, about a fifth were seen once. The sequencing input was blood, either unsorted or a sorted T cell fraction (not recorded which). The source is a male donor with ankylosing spondylitis. CDR3s include the opening cysteine and the closing phenylalanine or tryptophan. The D gene is left open where the match is weak. Part of the rows lack a size; the others show once, few, many or a class for expanded clones.

>TRBJ2-2|TRBD1|TRBV25-1|few
TGTGCCAGCAGTGACCGACAGGGGGCGGGAACCGGGGAGCTGTTTTTT
CASSDRQGAGTGELFF
>TRBJ1-1|NA|TRBV9|NA
TGTGCCAGCAGCGTAGACCCGGAATACACTGAAGCTTTCTTT
CASSVDPEYTEAFF
>TRBJ2-7|NA|TRBV12-5|few
TGTGCTAGTGGTTCACTTACCTCCCTCGACCCCTACGAGCAGTACTTC
CASGSLTSLDPYEQYF
>TRBJ2-7|NA|TRBV13|NA
TGTGCCAGCAGCTTAGGCTCACTAGGTGTCCACGAGCAGTACTTC
CASSLGSLGVHEQYF
>TRBJ2-2|NA|TRBV2|NA
TGTGCCAGCAGTATCACAAGGGGTAACACCGGGGAGCTGTTTTTT
CASSITRGNTGELFF
>TRBJ2-5|TRBD2|TRBV20-1|few
TGCAGTGCTCCATATAGCGGGAGGCGACAAGAGACCCAGTACTTC
CSAPYSGRRQETQYF
>TRBJ2-3|TRBD2|TRBV20-1|many
TGCAGTGCTGCCTCGGGACTAGCGATCACAGATACGCAGTATTTT
CSAASGLAITDTQYF
>TRBJ2-6|NA|TRBV10-3|few
TGTGCCATCAGTGAGTCAGCCTCTGGGGCCAACGTCCTGACTTTC
CAISESASGANVLTF
>TRBJ1-1|NA|TRBV6-2/TRBV6-3|NA
TGTGCCAGCAGTTACACCCAGGTGGGACCCATGAACACTGAAGCTTTCTTT
CASSYTQVGPMNTEAFF
>TRBJ1-4|NA|TRBV20-1|many
TGCAGTGCTAGAGATATGGGAAGAACTAATGAAAAACTGTTTTTT
CSARDMGRTNEKLFF
>TRBJ2-7|NA|TRBV4-3|few
TGCGCCAGCAGCCAAGAAATGGCCTACGAGCAGTACTTC
CASSQEMAYEQYF
>TRBJ1-4|NA|TRBV3-1|NA
TGTGCCACCGCCGGAAGGCAGGGATATGAAAAACTGTTTTTT
CATAGRQGYEKLFF
>TRBJ2-3|TRBD2|TRBV12-3/TRBV12-4|few
TGTGCCAGCAGGAGGGGACTAGCGGATACAGATACGCAGTATTTT
CASRRGLADTDTQYF
>TRBJ1-2|NA|TRBV11-2|few
TGTGCCAGCAGCTTAGATCTAACCGCAAGGGGAAGGGGCTACACCTTC
CASSLDLTARGRGYTF
>TRBJ2-3|NA|TRBV6-5|NA
TGTGCCAGCAGTTATGAGGGACTGCATGGGGCAGATACGCAGTATTTT
CASSYEGLHGADTQYF
>TRBJ2-5|TRBD1|TRBV7-9|NA
TGTGCCAGCAGCCCTGACAGGGTTACAGAGACCCAGTACTTC
CASSPDRVTETQYF
>TRBJ2-7|NA|TRBV20-1|few
TGCAGTGCTAGGGGTTTGGAGGGTGGCTACGAGCAGTACTTC
CSARGLEGGYEQYF
>TRBJ2-7|NA|TRBV21-1|NA
TGTGCCAGCAGCAAAGATACGGAGAGGACTAGCGGGAGCTACGAGCAGTACTTC
CASSKDTERTSGSYEQYF
>TRBJ2-5|NA|TRBV11-2|NA
TGTGCCAGCAGCTTAGCCAGGAAAGAGACCCAGTACTTC
CASSLARKETQYF
>TRBJ2-7|TRBD2|TRBV20-1|many
TGCAGTGCTAGTCAGGGCGGGGGGAGCTACGAGCAGTACTTC
CSASQGGGSYEQYF
>TRBJ2-7|NA|TRBV7-2|NA
TGTGCCAGCAGCTCCCTTCAATTCTACGAGCAGTACTTC
CASSSLQFYEQYF
>TRBJ2-3|NA|TRBV9|few
TGTGCCAGCAGCGAGCAGGGCCTCCCCCAGGCAGATACGCAGTATTTT
CASSEQGLPQADTQYF
>TRBJ2-7|NA|TRBV21-1|NA
TGTGCCAGCAACCTGGCGCGCTATATCTACGAGCAGTACTTC
CASNLARYIYEQYF
>TRBJ2-1|NA|TRBV7-2|few
TGTGCCAGCAGCTTACAGGCCCCCAATGAGCAGTTCTTC
CASSLQAPNEQFF
>TRBJ1-5|NA|TRBV20-1|NA
TGCAGTGCTAGAGATCGCAGGATAGCAGCTCAGCCCCAGCATTTT
CSARDRRIAAQPQHF
>TRBJ2-1|NA|TRBV10-3|NA
TGTGCCATCAGTGAATGGTACGTTAGCTCCTACAATGAGCAGTTCTTC
CAISEWYVSSYNEQFF
>TRBJ2-7|TRBD2|TRBV29-1|many
TGCAGCGTTGTGCTAGCGGGGCCCTACGAGCAGTACTTC
CSVVLAGPYEQYF
>TRBJ2-7|NA|TRBV9|many
TGTGCCAGCAGCCCAGGGACATATTCTGCCGAGCAGTACTTC
CASSPGTYSAEQYF
>TRBJ1-2|NA|TRBV29-1|few
TGCAGCGTTGGCGGGGATAGTCGTGGCTACACCTTC
CSVGGDSRGYTF
>TRBJ1-2|TRBD1|TRBV29-1|many
TGCAGCGTTGGCCCGGGAGGGACAGCCATATTCGGCTACACCTTC
CSVGPGGTAIFGYTF
>TRBJ2-2|TRBD2|TRBV9|NA
TGTGCCAGCAGGGGACTAGCGGGAGGGGACACCGGGGAGCTGTTTTTT
CASRGLAGGDTGELFF
>TRBJ2-2|TRBD1|TRBV20-1|NA
TGCAGTGCCGCACTCCAGTCGGGACAGGGTGCGAACACCGGGGAGCTGTTTTTT
CSAALQSGQGANTGELFF
>TRBJ1-5|NA|TRBV11-2|few
TGTGCCAGCAGCTTAGTCGGGGTCAATCAGCCCCAGCATTTT
CASSLVGVNQPQHF
>TRBJ1-2|NA|TRBV24-1|NA
TGTGCCACCGCAAGTATCTATGGCTACACCTTC
CATASIYGYTF
>TRBJ2-5|TRBD2|TRBV7-2|NA
TGTGCCAGCAGCTTTCAAATAGCGGGGGGCCAAGAGACCCAGTACTTC
CASSFQIAGGQETQYF
>TRBJ2-2|TRBD1|TRBV12-3/TRBV12-4|few
TGTGCCAGCAGGTCGGGACAGACACGCACCGGGGAGCTGTTTTTT
CASRSGQTRTGELFF
>TRBJ2-1|TRBD2|TRBV11-2|many
TGTGCCAGCAGCTTAGGTCCTAGCGGGAGGCCCCCCCTTTCCTACAATGAGCAGTTCTTC
CASSLGPSGRPPLSYNEQFF
>TRBJ2-7|TRBD2|TRBV20-1|NA
TGCAGTGCTGGAGGACTAGCGGGGAGCTCCTACGAGCAGTACTTC
CSAGGLAGSSYEQYF
>TRBJ2-1|NA|TRBV18|NA
TGTGCCAGCTCATCTCTTTTGGGTCCCTACAATGAGCAGTTCTTC
CASSSLLGPYNEQFF
>TRBJ2-1|TRBD2|TRBV4-1|NA
TGCGCCAGCAGCCAAGTCCGGACTAGCGGTAATGAGCAGTTCTTC
CASSQVRTSGNEQFF
>TRBJ2-1|NA|TRBV12-3/TRBV12-4|NA
TGTGCCAGCAGTTTTACTCGGGAGAAGCAGTTCTTC
CASSFTREKQFF
>TRBJ1-4|NA|TRBV28|NA
TGTGCCACCACGGTCGTACCCCAAGAAAAACTGTTTTTT
CATTVVPQEKLFF
>TRBJ1-5|NA|TRBV20-1|few
TGCAGTGCTAGAGTGGGGGCACGACAGCCCCAGCATTTT
CSARVGARQPQHF
>TRBJ2-7|NA|TRBV21-1|NA
TGTGCCAGCAGCAAAGTCTATACTAGCGGGAGGGCCCCCTACGAGCAGTACTTC
CASSKVYTSGRAPYEQYF
>TRBJ2-7|TRBD1|TRBV6-1|few
TGTGCCAGCAGTCAACGGACAGGGCGAGACGAGCAGTACTTC
CASSQRTGRDEQYF
>TRBJ2-7|NA|TRBV7-6|few
TGTGCCAGCAGCTTCGGCAGGGCGGGGGAGCAGTACTTC
CASSFGRAGEQYF
>TRBJ2-2|TRBD2|TRBV5-1|NA
TGCGCCAGCAGCTTGGTTGCGGGAGGTAACACCGGGGAGCTGTTTTTT
CASSLVAGGNTGELFF
>TRBJ1-2|NA|TRBV10-3|NA
TGTGCCATCAGTGGTTCGGCCGAAGGCTACACCTTC
CAISGSAEGYTF
>TRBJ1-5|NA|TRBV27|NA
TGTGCCAGCAGCCTGATAGGGGGGGATCAGCCCCAGCATTTT
CASSLIGGDQPQHF
>TRBJ2-5|TRBD2|TRBV6-1|few
TGTGCCAGCAGTCAACCGGGACTAGAAAAGACCCAGTACTTC
CASSQPGLEKTQYF
>TRBJ1-5|NA|TRBV28|NA
TGTGCCAGCAATCAGGGAATGAATCGGCCTCTACGGCCCCAGCATTTT
CASNQGMNRPLRPQHF
>TRBJ2-3|TRBD2|TRBV20-1|NA
TGCAGTGCTTTCGGACTAGCGGACACAGATACGCAGTATTTT
CSAFGLADTDTQYF
>TRBJ1-1|TRBD1|TRBV13|NA
TGTGCCAGCAGCGCCCGGGACAGGGGTACTGAAGCTTTCTTT
CASSARDRGTEAFF
>TRBJ1-4|TRBD1|TRBV20-1|NA
TGCAGTGCTAGCCCCCCGGCGACAGGGACAGTTTTTGAAAAACTGTTTTTT
CSASPPATGTVFEKLFF
>TRBJ1-1|TRBD1|TRBV20-1|few
TGCAGTGCTGGAAAAACACAGGGGGCCGGCACTGAAGCTTTCTTT
CSAGKTQGAGTEAFF
>TRBJ1-2|NA|TRBV28|NA
TGTGCCACCCCTGGGGTTAATGGCTACACCTTC
CATPGVNGYTF
>TRBJ2-2|NA|TRBV4-1|few
TGCGCCAGCAGCCACTCCAGCGTGAACACCGGGGAGCTGTTTTTT
CASSHSSVNTGELFF
>TRBJ2-7|NA|TRBV11-3|NA
TGTGCCAGCAGCTTAGGAGTCGTCGGCAGGGCGTACGAGCAGTACTTC
CASSLGVVGRAYEQYF
>TRBJ2-1|NA|TRBV20-1|few
TGCAGTGCTAGAAATTACAATGAGCAGTTCTTC
CSARNYNEQFF